Included here is one T cell receptor beta chain sequence, with context. These data belong to a study of preoperative IRX-2 immunotherapy in early breast cancer. V was trimmed by 3 bases and J by 4 bases, leaving 12 bases between them. Germline assignment: CDR1 MDHEN and CDR2 SYDVKM. This CDR3 contains 14 residues. Only in-frame clones appear in the TCRdb table, and some are missing; sequencing was by immunoSEQ multiplex PCR. Of approximately 96,000 clones in the sample, 75% to 90% were seen once. Treatment indicated: preoperative locoregional IRX-2 cytokine immunotherapy. Samples came from a phase Ib trial of preoperative locoregional IRX-2 cytokine immunotherapy.

The TCR comes from a human donor with breast cancer. This sample comprised tumor tissue, obtained after IRX-2 immunotherapy. The genes are TRBV28 and TRBJ1-1; D uncertain. The CDR3 region is CASSLGWLGTEAFF. CDR3 sequence (DNA): TGTGCCAGCAGTTTGGGCTGGCTGGGCACTGAAGCTTTCTTT. The whole variable domain, filled in from reference TRBV28 and TRBJ1-1, reads DVKVTQSSRYLVKRTGEKVFLECVQDMDHENMFWYRQDPGLGLRLIYFSYDVKMKEKGDIPEGYSVSREKKERFSLILESASTNQTSMYLCASSLGWLGTEAFFGQGTRLTVV.